One sample yielded the 7 T cell receptor beta chains listed below, sequenced in a study of cytomegalovirus exposure and HLA in healthy donors. The primer mix had 60 Vbeta and 13 Jbeta primers. Some clones are missing from TCRdb's copy, which holds only in-frame ones; the method was immunoSEQ multiplex PCR. The repertoire consists of approximately 74,000 clones, with 60% to 80% occurring once and the leading ten covering about 8.2%. The sequenced sample consisted of PBMCs. The source is a man between 60 and 70 years old in good health and CMV-seropositive.

The chain is built from TRBV5-1 and TRBJ2-5; TRBD2 aligns across 7 bases. The CDR3 sequence is 14 residues long. Unmatched junction bases numbered 6, after V lost 5 bases and J lost 2 bases. Germline V gives CDR1 SGHRS, CDR2 YFSETQ. The CDR3 region has the DNA TGCGCCAGCAGGGGAGCGGGGCTTCAAGAGACCCAGTACTTC. Translation: CASRGAGLQETQYF.

V usage is TRBV5-1 and J usage is TRBJ2-4; weak D call: TRBD1 (5 bases). Germline CDR1 SGHRS, CDR2 YFSETQ. Trimming took 2 bases from V and 0 from J, leaving 15 bases between them. This CDR3 contains 17 residues. CDR3 region: CASSFLGQPIAKNIQYF. The CDR3 nucleotides read TGCGCCAGCAGCTTTTTGGGGCAGCCTATAGCCAAAAACATTCAGTACTTC.

The chain joins TRBV5-4 to TRBJ2-6, with D hard to call. CDR3 length equals 18 residues. Germline assignment: CDR1 SGHNT and CDR2 YYREEE (reference sequence). Trimming shortened V by 4 bases and J by 0 bases, and 17 bases separated the two germline ends. The DNA of the CDR3 is TGTGCCAGCAGCGTATTTACGGTCCTAAACTCTGGGGCCAACGTCCTGACTTTC. Translation: CASSVFTVLNSGANVLTF.

The V and J genes are TRBV11-3 and TRBJ2-7; 12 nucleotides match TRBD1. This CDR3 has 16 residues. Germline V CDR1 and CDR2: SGHNT, YENEEA. CDR3 region: CASGVGQGAITYEQYF. CDR3 nucleotides: TGTGCTAGCGGGGTGGGACAGGGGGCCATAACCTACGAGCAGTACTTC.

This chain joins TRBV5-1 and TRBJ2-1, with D tentatively TRBD2 (7 bases). CDR3 length equals 15 residues. V was clipped by 4 bases and J by 3 bases, with 14 bases between them. Germline loops: CDR1 SGHRS, CDR2 YFSETQ. CDR3 loop: CASSRKGGGYNEQFF. DNA for the CDR3: TGCGCCAGCAGCAGGAAGGGGGGGGGCTACAATGAGCAGTTCTTC.

The chain recombines TRBV4-2 with TRBJ2-3, with 10 bases identical to TRBD2. After removal of 0 bases from V and 2 bases from J, the junction contained 5 bases not matched to a gene. CDR3 length: 17 amino acids. Per the germline V gene, CDR1 is LGHNA and CDR2 is YNFKEQ. CDR3 nucleotides: TGTGCCAGCAGCCAAGATTTACTAGCGGGGACCACAGATACGCAGTATTTT. Residues: CASSQDLLAGTTDTQYF.

The chain carries TRBV18 and TRBJ2-6; 9 bases map to TRBD1. This CDR3 is 19 amino acids long. The J segment lost 0 bases and the V segment lost 4 bases, leaving 10 bases of the junction unmatched. Germline CDR1 and CDR2: KGHSH and LQKENI. The CDR3 nucleotides are TGTGCCAGCTCACTCTACCGGACAGGGGACAACTCTGGGGCCAACGTCCTGACTTTC. Protein product: CASSLYRTGDNSGANVLTF.